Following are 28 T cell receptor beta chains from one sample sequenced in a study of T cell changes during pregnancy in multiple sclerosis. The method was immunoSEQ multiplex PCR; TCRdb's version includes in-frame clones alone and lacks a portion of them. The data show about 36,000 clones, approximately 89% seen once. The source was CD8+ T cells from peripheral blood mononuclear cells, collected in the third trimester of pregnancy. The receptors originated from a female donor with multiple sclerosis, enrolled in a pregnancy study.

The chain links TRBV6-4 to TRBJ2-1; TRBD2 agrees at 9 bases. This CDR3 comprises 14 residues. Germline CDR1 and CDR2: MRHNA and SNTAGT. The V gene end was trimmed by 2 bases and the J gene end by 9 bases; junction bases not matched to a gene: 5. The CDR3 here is CASSDVAGVTEQFF. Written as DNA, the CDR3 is TGTGCCAGCAGTGACGTAGCGGGAGTAACTGAGCAGTTCTTC.

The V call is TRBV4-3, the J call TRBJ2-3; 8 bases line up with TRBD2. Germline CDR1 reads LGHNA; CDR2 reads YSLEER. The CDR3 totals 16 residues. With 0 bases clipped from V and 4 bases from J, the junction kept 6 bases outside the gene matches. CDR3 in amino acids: CASSQDMGTRADTQYF. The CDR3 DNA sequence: TGCGCCAGCAGCCAAGATATGGGGACTAGGGCAGATACGCAGTATTTT.

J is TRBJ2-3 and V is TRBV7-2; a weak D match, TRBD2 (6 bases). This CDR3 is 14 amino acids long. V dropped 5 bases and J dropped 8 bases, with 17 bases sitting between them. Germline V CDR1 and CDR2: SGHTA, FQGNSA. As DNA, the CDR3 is TGTGCCAGCAGCCTAGGGAGGTTGGAGGCTACGCAGTATTTT. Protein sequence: CASSLGRLEATQYF.

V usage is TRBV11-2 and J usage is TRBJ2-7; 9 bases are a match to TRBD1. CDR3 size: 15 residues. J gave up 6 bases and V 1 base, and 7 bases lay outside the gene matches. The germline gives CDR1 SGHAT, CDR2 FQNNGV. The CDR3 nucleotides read TGTGCCAGCAGCTTAGGGGCTGGGACAGGGTTCGAGCAGTACTTC. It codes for CASSLGAGTGFEQYF.

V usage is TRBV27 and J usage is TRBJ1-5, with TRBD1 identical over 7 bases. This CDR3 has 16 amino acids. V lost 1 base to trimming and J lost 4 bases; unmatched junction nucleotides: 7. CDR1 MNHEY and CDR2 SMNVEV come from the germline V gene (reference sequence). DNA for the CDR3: TGTGCCAGCAGTTTATTTTCCGGGACAGAAAATCAGCCCCAGCATTTT. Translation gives CASSLFSGTENQPQHF.

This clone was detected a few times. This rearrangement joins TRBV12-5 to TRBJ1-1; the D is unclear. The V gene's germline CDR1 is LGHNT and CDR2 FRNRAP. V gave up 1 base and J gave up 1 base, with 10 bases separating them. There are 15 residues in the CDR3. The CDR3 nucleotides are TGTGCTAGTGGTTTGGGAATAGACACGAACACTGAAGCTTTCTTT. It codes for CASGLGIDTNTEAFF.

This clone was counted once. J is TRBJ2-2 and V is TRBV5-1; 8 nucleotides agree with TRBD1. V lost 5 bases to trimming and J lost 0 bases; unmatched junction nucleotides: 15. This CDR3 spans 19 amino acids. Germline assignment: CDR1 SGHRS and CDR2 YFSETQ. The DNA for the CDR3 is TGCGCCAGCAGTTTTACGGGAGAAGGGACAGGCACGAACACCGGGGAGCTGTTTTTT. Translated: CASSFTGEGTGTNTGELFF.

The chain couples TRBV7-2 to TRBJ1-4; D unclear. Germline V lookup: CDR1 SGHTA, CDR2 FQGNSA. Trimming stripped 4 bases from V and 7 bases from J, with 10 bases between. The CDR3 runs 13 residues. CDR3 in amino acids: CASSSGEVEKLFF. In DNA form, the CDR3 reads TGTGCCAGCAGCTCTGGGGAGGTTGAAAAACTGTTTTTT.

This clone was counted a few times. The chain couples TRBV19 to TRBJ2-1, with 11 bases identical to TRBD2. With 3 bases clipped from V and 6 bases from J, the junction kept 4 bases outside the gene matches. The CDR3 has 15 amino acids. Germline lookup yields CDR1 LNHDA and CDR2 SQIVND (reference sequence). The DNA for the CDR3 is TGTGCCAGTAGTATTACTAGCGGGAGTATCAATGAGCAGTTCTTC. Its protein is CASSITSGSINEQFF.

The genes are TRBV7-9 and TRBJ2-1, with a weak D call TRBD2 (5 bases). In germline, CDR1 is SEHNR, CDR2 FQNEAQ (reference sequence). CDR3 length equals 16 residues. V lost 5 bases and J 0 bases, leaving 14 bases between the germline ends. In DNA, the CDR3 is TGTGCCAGCAGCGCACAGAGCGGTACCTCCTACAATGAGCAGTTCTTC. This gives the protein CASSAQSGTSYNEQFF.

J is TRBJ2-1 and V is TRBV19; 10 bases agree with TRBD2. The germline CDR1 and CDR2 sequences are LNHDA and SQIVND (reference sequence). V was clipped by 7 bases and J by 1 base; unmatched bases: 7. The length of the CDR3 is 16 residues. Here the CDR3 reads CASKASGSNSYNEQFF. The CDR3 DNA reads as TGTGCCAGTAAGGCTAGCGGGAGCAATTCCTACAATGAGCAGTTCTTC. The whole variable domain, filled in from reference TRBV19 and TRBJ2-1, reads DGGITQSPKYLFRKEGQNVTLSCEQNLNHDAMYWYRQDPGQGLRLIYYSQIVNDFQKGDIAEGYSVSREKKESFPLTVTSAQKNPTAFYLCASKASGSNSYNEQFFGPGTRLTVL.

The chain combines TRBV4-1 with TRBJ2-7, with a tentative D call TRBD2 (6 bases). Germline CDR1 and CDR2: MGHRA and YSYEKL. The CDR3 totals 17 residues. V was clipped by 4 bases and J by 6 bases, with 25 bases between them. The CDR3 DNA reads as TGCGCCAGCAGCCCGACCGACGGGGGAGATATAATGCGCGAGCAGTACTTC. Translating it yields CASSPTDGGDIMREQYF.

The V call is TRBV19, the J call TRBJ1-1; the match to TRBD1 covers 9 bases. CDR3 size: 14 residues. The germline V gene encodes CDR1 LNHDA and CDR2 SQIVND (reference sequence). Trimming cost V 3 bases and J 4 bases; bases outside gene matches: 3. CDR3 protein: CASSIRTGVTEAFF. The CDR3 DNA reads TGTGCCAGTAGTATTAGGACAGGGGTCACTGAAGCTTTCTTT.

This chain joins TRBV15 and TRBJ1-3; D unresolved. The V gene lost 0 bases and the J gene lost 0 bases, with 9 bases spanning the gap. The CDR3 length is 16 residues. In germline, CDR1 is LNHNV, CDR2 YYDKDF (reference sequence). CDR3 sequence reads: CATSRDRGLSGNTIYF. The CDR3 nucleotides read TGTGCCACCAGCAGAGACCGCGGTCTCTCTGGAAACACCATATATTTT.

CDR3 sequence: CSVASGAYEQYF. In DNA, the CDR3 is TGCAGCGTTGCCAGCGGGGCCTACGAGCAGTACTTC. The chain is built from TRBV29-1 and TRBJ2-7; 7 bases are a match to TRBD2. The V gene end was trimmed by 4 bases and the J gene end by 2 bases; junction bases not matched to a gene: 2. The CDR3 covers 12 residues. Looked up from germline, CDR1 is SQVTM and CDR2 is ANQGSEA.

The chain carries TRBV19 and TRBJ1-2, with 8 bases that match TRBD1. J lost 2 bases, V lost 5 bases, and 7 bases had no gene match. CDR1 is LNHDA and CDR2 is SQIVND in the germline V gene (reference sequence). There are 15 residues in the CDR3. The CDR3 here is CASSPGQGLNYGYTF. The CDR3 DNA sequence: TGTGCCAGTAGTCCTGGACAGGGTCTCAACTATGGCTACACCTTC.

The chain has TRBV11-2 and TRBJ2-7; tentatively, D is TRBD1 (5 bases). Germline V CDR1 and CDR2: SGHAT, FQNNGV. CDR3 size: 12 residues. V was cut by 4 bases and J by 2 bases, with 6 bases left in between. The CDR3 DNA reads TGTGCCAGCAGCTCGGACACCTACGAGCAGTACTTC. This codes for CASSSDTYEQYF.

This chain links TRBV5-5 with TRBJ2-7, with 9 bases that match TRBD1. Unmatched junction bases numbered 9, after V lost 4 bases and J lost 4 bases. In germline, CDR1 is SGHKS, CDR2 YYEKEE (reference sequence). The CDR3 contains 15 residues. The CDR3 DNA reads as TGTGCCAGCAGCCCCGGACAGGGGCAATCGTACGAGCAGTACTTC. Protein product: CASSPGQGQSYEQYF.

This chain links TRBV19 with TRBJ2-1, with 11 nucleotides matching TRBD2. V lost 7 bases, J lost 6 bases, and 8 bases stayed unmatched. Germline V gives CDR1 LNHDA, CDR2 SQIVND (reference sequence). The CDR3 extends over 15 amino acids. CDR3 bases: TGTGCCAGTAACCCACTAGCGGGAGATCGCAATGAGCAGTTCTTC. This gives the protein CASNPLAGDRNEQFF.

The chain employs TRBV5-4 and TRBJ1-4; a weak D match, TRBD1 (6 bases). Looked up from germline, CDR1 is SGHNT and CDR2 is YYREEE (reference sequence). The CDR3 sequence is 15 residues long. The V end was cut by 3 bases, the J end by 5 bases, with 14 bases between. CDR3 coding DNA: TGTGCCAGCAGCTCGGAACAGGGTGGGAATGAAAAACTGTTTTTT. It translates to CASSSEQGGNEKLFF.

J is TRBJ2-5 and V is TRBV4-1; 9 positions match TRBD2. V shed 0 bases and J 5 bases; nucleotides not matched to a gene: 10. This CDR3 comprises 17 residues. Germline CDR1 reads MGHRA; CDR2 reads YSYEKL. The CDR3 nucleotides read TGCGCCAGCAGCCAAGAGGACTGGCGGGGGGGCGGGGAGACCCAGTACTTC. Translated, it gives CASSQEDWRGGGETQYF.

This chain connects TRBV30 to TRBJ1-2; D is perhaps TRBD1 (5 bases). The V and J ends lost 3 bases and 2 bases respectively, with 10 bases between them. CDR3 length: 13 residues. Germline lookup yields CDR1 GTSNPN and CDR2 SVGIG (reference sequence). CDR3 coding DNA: TGTGCCTGGAGCGACAGCGCCAACTATGGCTACACCTTC. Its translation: CAWSDSANYGYTF.

CDR3 residues: CATGQGPRQDTEAFF. The CDR3 DNA reads as TGTGCCACCGGACAGGGCCCTCGGCAGGACACTGAAGCTTTCTTT. V usage is TRBV19 and J usage is TRBJ1-1, with 8 bases aligning to TRBD1. The CDR3 has 15 residues. Germline V lookup: CDR1 LNHDA, CDR2 SQIVND (reference sequence). V lost 10 bases and J lost 3; bases outside the gene matches: 13.

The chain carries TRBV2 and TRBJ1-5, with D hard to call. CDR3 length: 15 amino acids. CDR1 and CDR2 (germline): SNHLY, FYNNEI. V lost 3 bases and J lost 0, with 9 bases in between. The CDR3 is CASSDPSISNQPQHF. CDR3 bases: TGTGCCAGCAGTGATCCGAGCATTAGCAATCAGCCCCAGCATTTT.

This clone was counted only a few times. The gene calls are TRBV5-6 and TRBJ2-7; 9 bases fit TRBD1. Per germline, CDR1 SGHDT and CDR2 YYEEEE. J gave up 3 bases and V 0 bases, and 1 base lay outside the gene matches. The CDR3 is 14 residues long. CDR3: CASSLGTGVYEQYF. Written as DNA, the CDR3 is TGTGCCAGCAGCTTGGGGACAGGGGTCTACGAGCAGTACTTC.

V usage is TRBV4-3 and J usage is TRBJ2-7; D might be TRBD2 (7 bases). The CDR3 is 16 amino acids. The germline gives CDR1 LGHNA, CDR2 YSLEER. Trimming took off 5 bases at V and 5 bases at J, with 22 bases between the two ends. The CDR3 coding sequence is TGCGCCAGCAGCTACCTAGGGGGGGGGAAGGTAAACGAGCAGTACTTC. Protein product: CASSYLGGGKVNEQYF.

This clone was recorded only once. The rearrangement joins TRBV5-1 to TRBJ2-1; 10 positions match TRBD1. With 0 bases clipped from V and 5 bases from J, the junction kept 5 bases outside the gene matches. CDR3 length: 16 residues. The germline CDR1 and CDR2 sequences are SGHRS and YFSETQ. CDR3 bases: TGCGCCAGCAGCTTGGTGCGGACAGGGGGTAACAATGAGCAGTTCTTC. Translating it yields CASSLVRTGGNNEQFF. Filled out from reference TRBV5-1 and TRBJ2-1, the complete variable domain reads KAGVTQTPRYLIKTRGQQVTLSCSPISGHRSVSWYQQTPGQGLQFLFEYFSETQRNKGNFPGRFSGRQFSNSRSEMNVSTLELGDSALYLCASSLVRTGGNNEQFFGPGTRLTVL.

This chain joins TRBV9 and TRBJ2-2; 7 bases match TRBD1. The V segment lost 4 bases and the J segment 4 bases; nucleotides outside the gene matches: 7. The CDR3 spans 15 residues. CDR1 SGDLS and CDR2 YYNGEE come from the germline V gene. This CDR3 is CASSFRDRFTGELFF. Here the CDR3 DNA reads TGTGCCAGCAGCTTCCGGGACAGATTCACCGGGGAGCTGTTTTTT.